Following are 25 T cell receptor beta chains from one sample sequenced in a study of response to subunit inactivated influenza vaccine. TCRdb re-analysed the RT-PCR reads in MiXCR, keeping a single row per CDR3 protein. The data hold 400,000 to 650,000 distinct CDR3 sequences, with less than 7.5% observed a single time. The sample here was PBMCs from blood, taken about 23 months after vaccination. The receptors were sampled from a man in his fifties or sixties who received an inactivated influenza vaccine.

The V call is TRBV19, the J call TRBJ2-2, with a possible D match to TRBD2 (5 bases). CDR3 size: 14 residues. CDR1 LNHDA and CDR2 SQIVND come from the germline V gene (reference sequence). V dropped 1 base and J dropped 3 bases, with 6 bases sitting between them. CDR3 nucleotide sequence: TGTGCCAGTAGTATAGCAGCGGACACCGGGGAGCTGTTTTTT. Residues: CASSIAADTGELFF.

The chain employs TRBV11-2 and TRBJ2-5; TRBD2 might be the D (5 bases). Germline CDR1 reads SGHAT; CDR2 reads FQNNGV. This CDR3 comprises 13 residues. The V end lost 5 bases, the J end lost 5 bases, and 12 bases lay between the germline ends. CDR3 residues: CASSPGRGETQYF. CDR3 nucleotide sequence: TGTGCCAGCAGCCCCGGGCGCGGGGAGACCCAGTACTTC.

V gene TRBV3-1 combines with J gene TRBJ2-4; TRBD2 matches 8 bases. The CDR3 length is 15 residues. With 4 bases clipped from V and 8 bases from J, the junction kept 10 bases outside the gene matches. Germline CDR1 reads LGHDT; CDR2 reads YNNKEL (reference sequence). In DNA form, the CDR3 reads TGTGCCAGCAGCCCCACCGGGACTAGTCATCACATTCAGTACTTC. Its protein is CASSPTGTSHHIQYF.

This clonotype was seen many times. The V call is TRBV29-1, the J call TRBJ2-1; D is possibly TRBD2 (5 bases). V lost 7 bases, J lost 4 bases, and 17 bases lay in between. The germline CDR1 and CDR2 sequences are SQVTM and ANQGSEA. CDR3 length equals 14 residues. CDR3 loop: CSAPRGITYNEQFF. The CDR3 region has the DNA TGCAGCGCCCCTCGGGGAATTACATACAATGAGCAGTTCTTC.

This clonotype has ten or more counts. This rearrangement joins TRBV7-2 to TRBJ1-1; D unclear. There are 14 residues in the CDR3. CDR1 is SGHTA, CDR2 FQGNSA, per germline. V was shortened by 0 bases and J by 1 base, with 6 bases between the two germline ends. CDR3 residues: CASSLAVTNTEAFF. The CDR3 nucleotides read TGTGCCAGCAGCTTAGCGGTAACGAACACTGAAGCTTTCTTT.

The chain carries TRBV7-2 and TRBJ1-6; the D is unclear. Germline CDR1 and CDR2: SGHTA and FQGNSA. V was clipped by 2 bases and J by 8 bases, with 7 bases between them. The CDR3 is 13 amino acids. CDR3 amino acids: CASSLYSDSPLHF. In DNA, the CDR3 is TGTGCCAGCAGCTTATATAGCGATTCACCCCTCCACTTT.

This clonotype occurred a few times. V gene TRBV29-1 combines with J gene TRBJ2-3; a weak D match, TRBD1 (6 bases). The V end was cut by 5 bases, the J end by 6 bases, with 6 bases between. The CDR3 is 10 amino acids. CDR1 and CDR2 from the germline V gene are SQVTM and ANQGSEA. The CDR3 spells CSVQGDTQYF. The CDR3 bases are TGCAGCGTTCAGGGGGATACGCAGTATTTT.

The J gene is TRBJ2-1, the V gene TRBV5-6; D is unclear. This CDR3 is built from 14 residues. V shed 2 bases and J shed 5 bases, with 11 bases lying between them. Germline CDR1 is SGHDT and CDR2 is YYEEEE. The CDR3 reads CASSFGYGHNEQFF. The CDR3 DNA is TGTGCCAGCAGCTTTGGATACGGACACAATGAGCAGTTCTTC.

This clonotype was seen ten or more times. CDR3 sequence reads: CASSQGTGGSNIQYF. CDR3 coding DNA: TGTGCCAGCAGCCAAGGGACAGGGGGCTCGAACATTCAGTACTTC. The genes are TRBV3-1 and TRBJ2-4; 11 bases are shared with TRBD1. The CDR3 is 15 residues long. Germline trimming cut 1 base from V and 7 bases from J; bases unmatched to any gene: 3. CDR1 is LGHDT and CDR2 is YNNKEL in the germline V gene (reference sequence). The full variable domain, its missing parts supplied by reference TRBV3-1 and TRBJ2-4, is DTAVSQTPKYLVTQMGNDKSIKCEQNLGHDTMYWYKQDSKKFLKIMFSYNNKELIINETVPNRFSPKSPDKAHLNLHINSLELGDSAVYFCASSQGTGGSNIQYFGAGTRLSVL.

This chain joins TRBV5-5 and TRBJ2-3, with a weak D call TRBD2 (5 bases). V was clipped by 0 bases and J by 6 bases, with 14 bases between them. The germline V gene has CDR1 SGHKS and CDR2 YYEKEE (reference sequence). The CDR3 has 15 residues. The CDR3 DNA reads TGTGCCAGCAGCTTGGAGAGGGTCCGAGTTGATACGCAGTATTTT. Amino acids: CASSLERVRVDTQYF.

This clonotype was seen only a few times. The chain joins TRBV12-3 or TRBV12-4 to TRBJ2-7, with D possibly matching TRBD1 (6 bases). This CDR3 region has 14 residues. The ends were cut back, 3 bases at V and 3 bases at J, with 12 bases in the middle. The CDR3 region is CASSFGTTLYEQYF. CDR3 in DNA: TGTGCCAGCAGTTTTGGGACAACGCTCTACGAGCAGTACTTC.

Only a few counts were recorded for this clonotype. DNA for the CDR3: TGTGCCATCAGTGAGCGCAGGGATAATTCACCCCTCCACTTT. Its translation is CAISERRDNSPLHF. The rearrangement joins TRBV10-3 to TRBJ1-6; TRBD1 is a possible D gene (5 bases). This CDR3 spans 14 amino acids. Between the trimmed V and J ends, which lost 2 bases and 5 bases, there was a span of 7 bases. The germline gives CDR1 ENHRY, CDR2 SYGVKD.

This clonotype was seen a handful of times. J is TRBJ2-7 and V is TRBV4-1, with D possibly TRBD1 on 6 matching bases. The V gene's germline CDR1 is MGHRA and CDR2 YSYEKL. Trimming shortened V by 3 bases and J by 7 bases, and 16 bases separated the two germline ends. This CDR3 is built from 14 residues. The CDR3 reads CASSQDSAVLEQYF. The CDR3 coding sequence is TGCGCCAGCAGCCAGGACAGCGCGGTGCTAGAGCAGTACTTC.

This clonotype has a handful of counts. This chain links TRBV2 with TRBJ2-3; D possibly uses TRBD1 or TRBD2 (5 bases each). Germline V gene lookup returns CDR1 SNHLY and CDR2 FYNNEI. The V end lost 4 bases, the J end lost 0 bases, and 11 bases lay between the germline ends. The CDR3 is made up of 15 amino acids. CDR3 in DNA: TGTGCCAGCAGTGGAGAGGGGATTAGCACAGATACGCAGTATTTT. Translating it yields CASSGEGISTDTQYF.

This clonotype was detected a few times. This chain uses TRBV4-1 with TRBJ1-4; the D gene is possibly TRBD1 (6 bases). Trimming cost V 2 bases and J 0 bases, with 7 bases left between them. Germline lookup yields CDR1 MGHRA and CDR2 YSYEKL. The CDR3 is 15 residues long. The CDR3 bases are TGCGCCAGCAGCCAAAGGGGGACAACTAATGAAAAACTGTTTTTT. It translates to CASSQRGTTNEKLFF.

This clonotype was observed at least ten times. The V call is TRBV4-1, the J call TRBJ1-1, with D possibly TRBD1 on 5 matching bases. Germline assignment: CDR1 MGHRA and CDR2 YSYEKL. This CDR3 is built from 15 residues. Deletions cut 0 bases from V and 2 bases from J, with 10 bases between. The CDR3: CASSQDRRGNTEAFF. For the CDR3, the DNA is TGCGCCAGCAGCCAAGATAGGAGGGGAAACACTGAAGCTTTCTTT.

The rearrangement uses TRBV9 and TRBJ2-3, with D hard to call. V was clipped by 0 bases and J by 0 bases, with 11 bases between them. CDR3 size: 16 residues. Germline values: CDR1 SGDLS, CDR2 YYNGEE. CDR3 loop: CASSVASYPSTDTQYF. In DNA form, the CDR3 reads TGTGCCAGCAGCGTAGCCTCATACCCTAGCACAGATACGCAGTATTTT.

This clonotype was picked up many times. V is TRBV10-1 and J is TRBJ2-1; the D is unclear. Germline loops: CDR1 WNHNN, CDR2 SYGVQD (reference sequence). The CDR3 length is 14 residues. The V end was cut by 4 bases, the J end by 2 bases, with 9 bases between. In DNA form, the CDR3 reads TGCGCCAGCAGTGCCGGGTTTGCCTACAATGAGCAGTTCTTC. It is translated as CASSAGFAYNEQFF.

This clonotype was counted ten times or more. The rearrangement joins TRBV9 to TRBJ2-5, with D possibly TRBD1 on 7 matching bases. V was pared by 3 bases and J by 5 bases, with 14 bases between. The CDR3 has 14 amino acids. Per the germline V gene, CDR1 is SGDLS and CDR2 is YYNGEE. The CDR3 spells CASSATGRKETQYF. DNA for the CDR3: TGTGCCAGCAGCGCGACAGGGAGGAAGGAGACCCAGTACTTC.

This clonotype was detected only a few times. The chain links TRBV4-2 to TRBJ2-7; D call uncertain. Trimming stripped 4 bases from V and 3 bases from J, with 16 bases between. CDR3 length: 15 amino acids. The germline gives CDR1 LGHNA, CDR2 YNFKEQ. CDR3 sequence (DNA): TGTGCCAGCAGCCCCCGGCAGACCGACCACTACGAGCAGTACTTC. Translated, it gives CASSPRQTDHYEQYF.

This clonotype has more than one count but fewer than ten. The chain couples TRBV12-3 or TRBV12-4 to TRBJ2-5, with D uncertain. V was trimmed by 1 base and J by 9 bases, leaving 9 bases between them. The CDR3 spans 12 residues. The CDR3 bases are TGTGCCAGCAGTTTAGGAGGAAAAGCCCAGTACTTC. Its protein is CASSLGGKAQYF.

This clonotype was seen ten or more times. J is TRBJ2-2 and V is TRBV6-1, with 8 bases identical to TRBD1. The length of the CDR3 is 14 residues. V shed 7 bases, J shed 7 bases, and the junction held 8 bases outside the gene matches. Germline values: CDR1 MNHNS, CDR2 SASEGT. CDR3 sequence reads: CASNGQGGVGELFF. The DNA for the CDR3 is TGTGCCAGCAACGGACAGGGAGGTGTCGGGGAGCTGTTTTTT.

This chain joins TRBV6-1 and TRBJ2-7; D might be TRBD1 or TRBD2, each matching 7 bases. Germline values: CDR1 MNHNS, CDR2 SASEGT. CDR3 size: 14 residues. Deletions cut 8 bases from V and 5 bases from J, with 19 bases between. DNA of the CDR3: TGTGCCAGCCAGGGGGAGGGCCGCCTCGACGAGCAGTACTTC. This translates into CASQGEGRLDEQYF.

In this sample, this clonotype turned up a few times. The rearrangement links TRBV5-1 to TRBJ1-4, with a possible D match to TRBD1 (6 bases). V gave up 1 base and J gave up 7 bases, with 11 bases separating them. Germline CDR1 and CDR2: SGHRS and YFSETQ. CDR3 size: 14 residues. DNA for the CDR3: TGCGCCAGCAGCTTGTGGGGGCCGAGTGAAAAACTGTTTTTT. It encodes CASSLWGPSEKLFF.

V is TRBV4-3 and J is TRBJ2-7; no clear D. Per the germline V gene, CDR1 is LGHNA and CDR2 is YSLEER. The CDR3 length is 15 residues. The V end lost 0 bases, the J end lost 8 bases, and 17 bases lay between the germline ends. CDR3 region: CASSQEGSSTEKQYF. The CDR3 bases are TGCGCCAGCAGCCAAGAGGGTAGCTCTACTGAAAAGCAGTACTTC.